The 18 T cell receptor beta chains below come from one sample, sequenced in a study of T-cell reconstitution after alpha-beta-depleted transplantation in children. Construction of the TCRbeta library involved unique molecular identifiers. From the PCR reads, TCRdb called clonotypes with MiXCR, one entry per CDR3 protein. The table has approximately 500,000 distinct CDR3 sequences, 27% seen once. Sequenced material: PBMCs, taken before TCRalphabeta/CD19-depleted stem cell transplant. These receptors were taken from a boy less than two years old with Wiskott-Aldrich syndrome, due to receive a stem cell transplant.

The chain employs TRBV12-3 or TRBV12-4 and TRBJ2-2; TRBD2 is a possible D gene (6 bases). The CDR3 is made up of 14 amino acids. Trimming pared 9 bases from V and 7 bases from J, leaving 18 bases between. The DNA for the CDR3 is TGTGCCAGTAGCGGATTACTCCGAGTCGGGGAGCTGTTTTTT. This translates into CASSGLLRVGELFF.

This clonotype was recorded many times. The chain recombines TRBV5-1 with TRBJ2-4, with TRBD2 identical over 7 bases. The V gene end was trimmed by 0 bases and the J gene end by 0 bases; junction bases not matched to a gene: 3. Germline lookup yields CDR1 SGHRS and CDR2 YFSETQ. This CDR3 is 16 amino acids long. CDR3 protein: CASSLVGGIAKNIQYF. The CDR3 DNA reads as TGCGCCAGCAGCTTGGTCGGGGGGATAGCCAAAAACATTCAGTACTTC.

The rearrangement links TRBV12-3 or TRBV12-4 to TRBJ1-2; D is unresolved. The CDR3 sequence is 13 residues long. V was trimmed by 4 bases and J by 7 bases, leaving 13 bases between them. The DNA for the CDR3 is TGTGCCAGCAGTTGGAACTTCACAAGTGGCTACACCTTC. Translation: CASSWNFTSGYTF.

This clonotype was found a few times. This chain uses TRBV18 with TRBJ2-7; TRBD2 is a possible D gene (6 bases). The CDR3 has 13 amino acids. The V end was cut by 3 bases, the J end by 3 bases, with 9 bases between. Germline V lookup: CDR1 KGHSH, CDR2 LQKENI. The CDR3 spells CASSPEGYYEQYF. The CDR3 DNA follows: TGTGCCAGCTCACCGGAGGGTTACTACGAGCAGTACTTC.

The J gene is TRBJ1-2, the V gene TRBV10-3, with 7 bases identical to TRBD1. V shed 10 bases, J shed 2 bases, and the junction held 7 bases outside the gene matches. CDR1 is ENHRY, CDR2 SYGVKD, per germline. This CDR3 is 13 amino acids long. In DNA, the CDR3 is TGTGCCACCAATCCGGGACAGAACTATGGCTACACCTTC. It encodes CATNPGQNYGYTF.

The table lists this clonotype with a count of one. The DNA of the CDR3 is TGTGCCAGCAGCCTGACTTGGGAGACCCAGTACTTC. Translating it yields CASSLTWETQYF. The chain combines TRBV12-3 or TRBV12-4 with TRBJ2-5; D unclear. Between the trimmed V and J ends, which lost 6 bases and 5 bases, there was a span of 10 bases. The CDR3 has 12 residues.

The gene calls are TRBV20-1 and TRBJ2-1; D gene unclear. The V end was cut by 2 bases, the J end by 2 bases, with 7 bases between. CDR3 length equals 13 residues. Germline V CDR1 and CDR2: DFQATT, SNEGSKA (reference sequence). Here the CDR3 reads CSARYPAYNEQFF. The CDR3 DNA sequence: TGCAGTGCTAGATACCCAGCCTACAATGAGCAGTTCTTC.

In this sample, this clonotype turned up many times. The gene calls are TRBV7-6 and TRBJ1-1; D is undetermined. CDR3 length: 14 residues. Germline V gene data show CDR1 as SGHVS and CDR2 as FNYEAQ. V was trimmed by 1 base and J by 6 bases, leaving 12 bases between them. CDR3 bases: TGTGCCAGCAGCTTAGATGCGTTCGGGGCTGAAGCTTTCTTT. It codes for CASSLDAFGAEAFF. The full variable domain, in which reference TRBV7-6 and TRBJ1-1 provide the parts outside the CDR3, is GAGVSQSPRYKVTKRGQDVALRCDPISGHVSLYWYRQALGQGPEFLTYFNYEAQQDKSGLPNDRFSAERPEGSISTLTIQRTEQRDSAMYRCASSLDAFGAEAFFGQGTRLTVV.

In this sample, this clonotype turned up a few times. The CDR3 DNA reads as TGCGCCAGCAGCTTGTCGCCGGGAGCCTCCTACGAGCAGTACTTC. This encodes CASSLSPGASYEQYF. The chain combines TRBV5-1 with TRBJ2-7, with D possibly TRBD2 on 6 matching bases. This CDR3 region has 15 residues. Germline CDR1 and CDR2: SGHRS and YFSETQ. Trimming cost V 1 base and J 0 bases, with 11 bases left between them.

This clonotype occurred a few times. CDR3 region: CSARVTSGGTDTQYF. CDR3 nucleotide sequence: TGCAGTGCTAGAGTAACTAGCGGGGGCACAGATACGCAGTATTTT. The chain is built from TRBV20-1 and TRBJ2-3; 10 bases align to TRBD2. V lost 1 base to trimming and J lost 1 base; unmatched junction nucleotides: 2. Germline V gene lookup returns CDR1 DFQATT and CDR2 SNEGSKA (reference sequence). CDR3 length: 15 residues.

The chain couples TRBV27 to TRBJ2-6; D is unclear. The CDR3 is 17 residues long. The V and J ends lost 1 base and 0 bases respectively, with 10 bases between them. Germline V lookup: CDR1 MNHEY, CDR2 SMNVEV (reference sequence). CDR3 in amino acids: CASSLWSGVSGANVLTF. CDR3 coding DNA: TGTGCCAGCAGTTTATGGTCGGGTGTCTCTGGGGCCAACGTCCTGACTTTC. Full variable domain (missing parts from reference TRBV27 and TRBJ2-6): EAQVTQNPRYLITVTGKKLTVTCSQNMNHEYMSWYRQDPGLGLRQIYYSMNVEVTDKGDVPEGYKVSRKEKRNFPLILESPSPNQTSLYFCASSLWSGVSGANVLTFGAGSRLTVL.

This clonotype was seen a handful of times. The genes are TRBV7-9 and TRBJ2-5; D may correspond to TRBD1 or TRBD2 (5 bases each). The CDR3 covers 14 residues. V lost 5 bases, J lost 3 bases, and 13 bases lay in between. Germline CDR1 is SEHNR and CDR2 is FQNEAQ (reference sequence). As DNA, the CDR3 is TGTGCCAGCAGCGTGGTTGGGGGAGAAGAGACCCAGTACTTC. Translating it yields CASSVVGGEETQYF.

The CDR3 reads CASSAYRDEQFF. Written as DNA, the CDR3 is TGCGCCAGCAGCGCGTATAGGGATGAGCAGTTCTTC. This sequence joins TRBV5-1 and TRBJ2-1; no definite D call. Trimming left V 4 bases short and J 8 bases short, with 10 bases between. The CDR3 has 12 residues. Germline V gene lookup returns CDR1 SGHRS and CDR2 YFSETQ.

This clonotype was detected only a few times. This rearrangement joins TRBV24-1 to TRBJ2-7, with D possibly TRBD2 on 6 matching bases. The V end lost 9 bases, the J end lost 3 bases, and 14 bases lay between the germline ends. Germline V gene lookup returns CDR1 KGHDR and CDR2 SFDVKD. The CDR3 is made up of 13 amino acids. The CDR3 loop reads CATGGLLIYEQYF. The CDR3 region has the DNA TGTGCCACCGGAGGGCTACTCATCTACGAGCAGTACTTC.

This clonotype was detected a few times. The rearrangement links TRBV28 to TRBJ2-7, with 9 bases fitting TRBD2. Germline values: CDR1 MDHEN, CDR2 SYDVKM. Losses at the gene ends were 7 bases for V and 4 bases for J; bases not matched to a gene: 8. The length of the CDR3 is 14 residues. The CDR3 coding sequence is TGTGCCAGCATGAGTAGCGGGAGAAGGTACGAGCAGTACTTC. Translating gives CASMSSGRRYEQYF.

This clonotype was seen once. The chain has TRBV6-5 and TRBJ1-1, with a possible D match to TRBD1 (5 bases). CDR3 size: 14 residues. The germline gives CDR1 MNHEY, CDR2 SVGAGI. V was shortened by 2 bases and J by 4 bases, with 11 bases between the two germline ends. The CDR3 is CASSYGPGSTEAFF. The CDR3 DNA reads as TGTGCCAGCAGTTACGGCCCAGGGAGCACTGAAGCTTTCTTT.

V is TRBV5-1 and J is TRBJ2-3, with D hard to call. The CDR3 has 14 residues. Germline lookup yields CDR1 SGHRS and CDR2 YFSETQ. V gave up 0 bases and J gave up 6 bases, with 11 bases separating them. CDR3 DNA: TGCGCCAGCAGCTTGGCGGGCCCTGGGGATACGCAGTATTTT. Protein product: CASSLAGPGDTQYF.

This rearrangement joins TRBV6-4 to TRBJ2-1; TRBD1 matches at 9 bases. The germline V gene has CDR1 MRHNA and CDR2 SNTAGT. V shed 6 bases, J shed 0 bases, and the junction held 3 bases outside the gene matches. The CDR3 contains 15 residues. The CDR3 loop reads CASRETGGSYNEQFF. Here the CDR3 DNA reads TGTGCCAGCAGGGAGACAGGGGGCTCCTACAATGAGCAGTTCTTC.